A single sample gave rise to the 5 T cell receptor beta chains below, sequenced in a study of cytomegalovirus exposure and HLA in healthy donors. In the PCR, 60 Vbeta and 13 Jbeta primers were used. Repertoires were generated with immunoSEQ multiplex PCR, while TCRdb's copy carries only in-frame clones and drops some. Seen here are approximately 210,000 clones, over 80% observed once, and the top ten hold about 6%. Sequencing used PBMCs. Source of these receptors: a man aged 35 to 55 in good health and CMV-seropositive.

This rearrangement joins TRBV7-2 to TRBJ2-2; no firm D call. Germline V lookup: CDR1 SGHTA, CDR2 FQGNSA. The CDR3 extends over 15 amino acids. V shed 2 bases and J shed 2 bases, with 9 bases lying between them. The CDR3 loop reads CASSLLTLNTGELFF. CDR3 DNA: TGTGCCAGCAGCTTACTGACTCTTAACACCGGGGAGCTGTTTTTT.

The CDR3 protein is CASSLDWDSRNIQYF. Written as DNA, the CDR3 is TGCGCCAGCAGCTTGGATTGGGACAGCAGAAACATTCAGTACTTC. The chain employs TRBV5-1 and TRBJ2-4; 7 bases agree with TRBD1. Germline trimming cut 0 bases from V and 6 bases from J; bases unmatched to any gene: 6. The CDR3 runs 15 residues. Germline V CDR1 and CDR2: SGHRS, YFSETQ. Based on the CDR3 plus reference TRBV5-1 and TRBJ2-4, the full variable domain is KAGVTQTPRYLIKTRGQQVTLSCSPISGHRSVSWYQQTPGQGLQFLFEYFSETQRNKGNFPGRFSGRQFSNSRSEMNVSTLELGDSALYLCASSLDWDSRNIQYFGAGTRLSVL.

The CDR3 sequence: CASSRRHKETQYF. DNA for the CDR3: TGTGCCAGTAGTCGTCGACACAAGGAGACCCAGTACTTC. V gene TRBV19 combines with J gene TRBJ2-5; D is undetermined. The germline V gene has CDR1 LNHDA and CDR2 SQIVND (reference sequence). V was pared by 5 bases and J by 5 bases, with 12 bases between. CDR3 length equals 13 residues.

CDR3 sequence: CASTLTVLNTEAFF. The CDR3 coding sequence is TGTGCCAGCACCCTAACAGTCCTGAACACTGAAGCTTTCTTT. The genes are TRBV11-1 and TRBJ1-1; the D is unclear. In germline, CDR1 is SGHAT, CDR2 FQDESV (reference sequence). V lost 7 bases and J lost 0, with 12 bases in between. This CDR3 is built from 14 residues.

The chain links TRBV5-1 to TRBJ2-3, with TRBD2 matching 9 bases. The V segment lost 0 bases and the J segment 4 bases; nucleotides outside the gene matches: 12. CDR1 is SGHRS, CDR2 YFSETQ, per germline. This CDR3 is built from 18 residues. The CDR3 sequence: CASSLGASSGSPPDTQYF. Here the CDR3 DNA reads TGCGCCAGCAGCTTGGGGGCTAGTAGCGGGAGTCCCCCAGATACGCAGTATTTT.